This is a list of T cell receptor beta chains from one sample in a study of blood T cells in healthy people across ages. TCRdb reanalysed the 5' RACE reads using MiXCR and keeps one entry per CDR3 protein. The sample consists of 1.5 million to 2 million distinct CDR3 sequences, around half of them appearing once. Sequenced input: blood. The source of these receptors is a woman aged 40 to 50 in good health. CDR3s include the opening cysteine and the closing phenylalanine or tryptophan. Each record gives: CDR3 length, D gene, V gene, J gene, clone size, CDR3 DNA, CDR3 protein. The D gene is left open where the match is weak. For some rows the clone size is stated as once, few or many, or as a class when expanded; others skip it.

cdr3_length: 14; d_call: TRBD1; v_call: TRBV24-1; j_call: TRBJ2-7; clone_size: .; cdr3_nt: TGTGCCACTTCGTACCGAGACAGGGCCAACGAGCAGTACTTC; cdr3_aa: CATSYRDRANEQYF
cdr3_length: 15; d_call: TRBD1; v_call: TRBV7-2; j_call: TRBJ2-5; clone_size: few; cdr3_nt: TGTGCCAGCAGCCCATGGACAGGATTGGGGGAGACCCAGTACTTC; cdr3_aa: CASSPWTGLGETQYF
cdr3_length: 14; d_call: TRBD2; v_call: TRBV6-5; j_call: TRBJ2-3; clone_size: .; cdr3_nt: TGTGCCAGCAACGCGGGGGGAAACACAGATACGCAGTATTTT; cdr3_aa: CASNAGGNTDTQYF
cdr3_length: 16; d_call: .; v_call: TRBV12-3/TRBV12-4; j_call: TRBJ1-5; clone_size: .; cdr3_nt: TGTGCCAGCAGTACCACCGGGACATCTAGCAATCAGCCCCAGCATTTT; cdr3_aa: CASSTTGTSSNQPQHF
cdr3_length: 15; d_call: TRBD1; v_call: TRBV18; j_call: TRBJ2-1; clone_size: .; cdr3_nt: TGTGCCAGCTCACCCCCGACAGGGGCTAGGGATGAGCAGTTCTTC; cdr3_aa: CASSPPTGARDEQFF
cdr3_length: 15; d_call: .; v_call: TRBV7-9; j_call: TRBJ2-1; clone_size: .; cdr3_nt: TGTGCCAGCAGCTTAGGTCGTGGGGCCGGCAATGAGCAGTTCTTC; cdr3_aa: CASSLGRGAGNEQFF
cdr3_length: 11; d_call: .; v_call: TRBV27; j_call: TRBJ1-2; clone_size: once; cdr3_nt: TGTGCCAGCGACGGGGGGCATGGCTACACCTTC; cdr3_aa: CASDGGHGYTF
cdr3_length: 15; d_call: .; v_call: TRBV7-3; j_call: TRBJ2-3; clone_size: .; cdr3_nt: TGTGCCAGCAGCTTAAATAAGGGGGGCCAGTACTCGCAGTATTTT; cdr3_aa: CASSLNKGGQYSQYF
cdr3_length: 14; d_call: TRBD1; v_call: TRBV3-1; j_call: TRBJ2-1; clone_size: .; cdr3_nt: TGTGCCAGCAGCCGAGGACAGGGGAGCAATGAGCAATTCTTC; cdr3_aa: CASSRGQGSNEQFF
cdr3_length: 16; d_call: .; v_call: TRBV4-3; j_call: TRBJ1-2; clone_size: .; cdr3_nt: TGCGCCAGCAGCCGAACCGGGACGATCGACCTGGATGGCTACACCTTC; cdr3_aa: CASSRTGTIDLDGYTF
cdr3_length: 14; d_call: .; v_call: TRBV5-1; j_call: TRBJ2-1; clone_size: few; cdr3_nt: TGCGCCAGCAGCTTGGAAGGGGGGGCGGCTGAGCAGTTCTTC; cdr3_aa: CASSLEGGAAEQFF
cdr3_length: 17; d_call: TRBD2; v_call: TRBV9; j_call: TRBJ2-1; clone_size: .; cdr3_nt: TGTGCCAGCAGCGAGAGGGGGGGACTAGCGGTTAACAATGAGCAGTTCTTC; cdr3_aa: CASSERGGLAVNNEQFF
cdr3_length: 16; d_call: .; v_call: TRBV7-2; j_call: TRBJ2-2; clone_size: .; cdr3_nt: TGTGCCAGCCGCTTCCATCGACGCATCAGCACCGGGGAGCTGTTTTTT; cdr3_aa: CASRFHRRISTGELFF
cdr3_length: 16; d_call: .; v_call: TRBV6-5; j_call: TRBJ2-1; clone_size: few; cdr3_nt: TGTGCCAGCAGGATGTCAAGAAGGAGCTCCTACAATGAGCAGTTCTTC; cdr3_aa: CASRMSRRSSYNEQFF
cdr3_length: 15; d_call: .; v_call: TRBV28; j_call: TRBJ2-7; clone_size: .; cdr3_nt: TGTGCCAGCAACAAATACAGGTTTGCGAGGCGGCGGCAGTACTTC; cdr3_aa: CASNKYRFARRRQYF
cdr3_length: 17; d_call: .; v_call: TRBV20-1; j_call: TRBJ1-3; clone_size: .; cdr3_nt: TGCAGTGCTAGAGATATGGGAAAGGGGTCTCACGGAAACACCATATATTTT; cdr3_aa: CSARDMGKGSHGNTIYF
cdr3_length: 16; d_call: .; v_call: TRBV4-2; j_call: TRBJ2-3; clone_size: .; cdr3_nt: TGTGCCAGCAGCTCGACGCGGGCGCGTAGTACAGATACGCAGTATTTT; cdr3_aa: CASSSTRARSTDTQYF
cdr3_length: 15; d_call: .; v_call: TRBV18; j_call: TRBJ2-7; clone_size: few; cdr3_nt: TGTGCCAGCTCACCACCCAGGGGTCGGTCCTACGAGCAGTACTTC; cdr3_aa: CASSPPRGRSYEQYF
cdr3_length: 16; d_call: .; v_call: TRBV7-2; j_call: TRBJ2-5; clone_size: .; cdr3_nt: TGTGCCAGCAGCTTAGCGCGTAACTACCAGGGAGAGATCCAGTACTTC; cdr3_aa: CASSLARNYQGEIQYF
cdr3_length: 12; d_call: .; v_call: TRBV13; j_call: TRBJ2-5; clone_size: .; cdr3_nt: TGTGCCAGCAAGCGGGACCAAGAGACCCAGTACTTC; cdr3_aa: CASKRDQETQYF